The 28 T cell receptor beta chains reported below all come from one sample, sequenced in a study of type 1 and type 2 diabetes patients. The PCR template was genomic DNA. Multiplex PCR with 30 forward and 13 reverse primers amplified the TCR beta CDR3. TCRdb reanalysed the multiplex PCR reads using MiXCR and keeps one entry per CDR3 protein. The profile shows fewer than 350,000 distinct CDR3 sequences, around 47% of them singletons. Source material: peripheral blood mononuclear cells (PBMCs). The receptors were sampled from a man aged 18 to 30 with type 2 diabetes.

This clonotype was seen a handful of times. DNA for the CDR3: TGTGCCATCAGTGAGTCGAGCCCGAACACTGAAGCTTTCTTT. It translates to CAISESSPNTEAFF. The chain links TRBV10-3 to TRBJ1-1; D unclear. V gave up 0 bases and J gave up 1 base, with 6 bases separating them. The CDR3 length is 14 residues. Germline lookup yields CDR1 ENHRY and CDR2 SYGVKD.

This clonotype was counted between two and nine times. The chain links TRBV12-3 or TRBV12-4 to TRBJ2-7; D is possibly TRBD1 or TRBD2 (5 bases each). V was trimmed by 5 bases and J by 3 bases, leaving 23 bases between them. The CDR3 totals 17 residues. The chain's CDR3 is CASSPKPPGTFRYEQYF. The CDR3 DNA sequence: TGTGCCAGCAGTCCAAAACCCCCCGGGACGTTCCGCTACGAGCAGTACTTC.

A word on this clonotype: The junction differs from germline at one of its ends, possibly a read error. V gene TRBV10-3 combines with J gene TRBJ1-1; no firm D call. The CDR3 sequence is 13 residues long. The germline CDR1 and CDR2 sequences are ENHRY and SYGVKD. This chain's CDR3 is CAISESTNSEAFF. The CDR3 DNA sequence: TGTGCCATCAGTGAGTCAACGAACTCTGAAGCTTTCTTT.

CDR3 protein: CASSGLGRIQETQYF. The CDR3, as DNA: TGTGCCAGCAGCGGGCTCGGGAGGATCCAAGAGACCCAGTACTTC. The chain recombines TRBV9 with TRBJ2-5; 7 bases are a match to TRBD2. The junction had 6 bases not matched to a gene; V was cut back by 3 bases and J by 1 base. The CDR3 has 15 residues. Germline-derived CDR1 and CDR2 are SGDLS and YYNGEE.

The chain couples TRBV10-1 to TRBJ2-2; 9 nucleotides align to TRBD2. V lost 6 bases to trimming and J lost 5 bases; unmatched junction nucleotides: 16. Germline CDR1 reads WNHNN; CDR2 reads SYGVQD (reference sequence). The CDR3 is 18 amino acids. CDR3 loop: CASRPGMIAGVRTGELFF. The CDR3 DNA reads TGCGCCAGCAGACCCGGGATGATAGCGGGAGTACGTACCGGGGAGCTGTTTTTT.

This CDR3 is CASSRGRTGELFF. In DNA form, the CDR3 reads TGTGCCAGTAGTCGAGGGCGGACCGGGGAGCTGTTTTTT. The rearrangement links TRBV19 to TRBJ2-2, with a possible D match to TRBD2 (5 bases). CDR1 is LNHDA and CDR2 is SQIVND in the germline V gene (reference sequence). Trimming took 5 bases from V and 5 from J, leaving 9 bases between them. CDR3 length: 13 residues.

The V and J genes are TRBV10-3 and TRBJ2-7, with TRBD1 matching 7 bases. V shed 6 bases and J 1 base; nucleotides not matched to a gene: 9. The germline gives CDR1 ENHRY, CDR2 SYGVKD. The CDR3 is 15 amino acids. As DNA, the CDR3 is TGTGCCATCAGACCGCAAAGGACAGGTTCCTACGAGCAGTACTTC. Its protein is CAIRPQRTGSYEQYF.

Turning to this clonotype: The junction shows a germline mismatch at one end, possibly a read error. Here the CDR3 DNA reads TGCAGTGCCAGAGCGACTAGCACGGATATGCAGTATTTT. Translated, it gives CSARATSTDMQYF. The chain links TRBV20-1 to TRBJ2-3; TRBD2 agrees at 7 bases. Germline V gene sequence: CDR1 DFQATT, CDR2 SNEGSKA (reference sequence). The CDR3 has 13 residues.

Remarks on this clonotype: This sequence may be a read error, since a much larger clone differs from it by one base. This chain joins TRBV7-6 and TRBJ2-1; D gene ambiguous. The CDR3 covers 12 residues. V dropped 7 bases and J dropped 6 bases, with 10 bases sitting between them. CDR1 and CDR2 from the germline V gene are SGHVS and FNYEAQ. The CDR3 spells CASNHLFNEQFF. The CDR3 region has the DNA TGTGCCAGCAACCATCTTTTCAATGAGCAGTTCTTC.

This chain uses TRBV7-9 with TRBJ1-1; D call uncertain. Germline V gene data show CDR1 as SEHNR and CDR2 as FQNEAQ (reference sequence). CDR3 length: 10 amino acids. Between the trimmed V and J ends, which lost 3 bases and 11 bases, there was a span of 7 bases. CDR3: CASSFREAFF. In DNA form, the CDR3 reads TGTGCCAGCAGCTTTAGGGAGGCTTTCTTT. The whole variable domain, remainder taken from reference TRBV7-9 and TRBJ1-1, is DTGVSQNPRHKITKRGQNVTFRCDPISEHNRLYWYRQTLGQGPEFLTYFQNEAQLEKSRLLSDRFSAERPKGSFSTLEIQRTEQGDSAMYLCASSFREAFFGQGTRLTVV.

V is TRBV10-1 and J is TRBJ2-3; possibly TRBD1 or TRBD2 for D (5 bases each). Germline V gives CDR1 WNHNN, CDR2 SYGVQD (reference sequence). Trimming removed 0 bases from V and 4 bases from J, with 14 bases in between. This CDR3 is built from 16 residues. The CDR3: CASSESRGLFADTQYF. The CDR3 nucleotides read TGCGCCAGCAGTGAGTCGAGGGGTTTGTTCGCAGATACGCAGTATTTT.

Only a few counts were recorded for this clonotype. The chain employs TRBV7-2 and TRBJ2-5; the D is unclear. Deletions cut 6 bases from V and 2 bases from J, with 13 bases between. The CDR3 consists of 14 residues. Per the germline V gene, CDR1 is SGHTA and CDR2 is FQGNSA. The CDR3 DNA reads TGTGCCAGCAGTAGCCGACTGCCTCAAGAGACCCAGTACTTC. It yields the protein CASSSRLPQETQYF. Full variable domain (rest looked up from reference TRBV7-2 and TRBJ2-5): GAGVSQSPSNKVTEKGKDVELRCDPISGHTALYWYRQSLGQGLEFLIYFQGNSAPDKSGLPSDRFSAERTGGSVSTLTIQRTQQEDSAVYLCASSSRLPQETQYFGPGTRLLVL.

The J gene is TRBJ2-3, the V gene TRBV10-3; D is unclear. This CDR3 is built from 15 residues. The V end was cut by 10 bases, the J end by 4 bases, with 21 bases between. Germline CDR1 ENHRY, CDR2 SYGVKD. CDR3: CATPSLVVIADTQYF. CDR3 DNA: TGTGCCACCCCGAGCCTTGTGGTGATAGCAGATACGCAGTATTTT.

The CDR3 loop reads CSARDYSADTQYF. In nucleotides, the CDR3 is TGCAGTGCTAGAGATTACTCTGCAGATACGCAGTATTTT. This chain connects TRBV20-1 to TRBJ2-3; the D is unclear. The CDR3 extends over 13 amino acids. Per the germline V gene, CDR1 is DFQATT and CDR2 is SNEGSKA (reference sequence). Trimming removed 0 bases from V and 4 bases from J, with 8 bases in between.

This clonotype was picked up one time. The CDR3 loop is CASRLRRGSTDTQYF. The DNA for the CDR3 is TGTGCCAGCAGACTCCGTCGTGGCTCGACAGATACGCAGTATTTT. The chain is built from TRBV12-3 or TRBV12-4 and TRBJ2-3, with D hard to call. The CDR3 has 15 amino acids. The V end was cut by 6 bases, the J end by 3 bases, with 16 bases between.

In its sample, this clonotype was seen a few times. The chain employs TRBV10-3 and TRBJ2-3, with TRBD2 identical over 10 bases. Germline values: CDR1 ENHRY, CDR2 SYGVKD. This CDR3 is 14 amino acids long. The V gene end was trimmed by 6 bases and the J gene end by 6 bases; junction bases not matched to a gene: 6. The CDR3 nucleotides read TGTGCCATCAGGACTAGCGGGCCTGCGGATACGCAGTATTTT. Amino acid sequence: CAIRTSGPADTQYF.

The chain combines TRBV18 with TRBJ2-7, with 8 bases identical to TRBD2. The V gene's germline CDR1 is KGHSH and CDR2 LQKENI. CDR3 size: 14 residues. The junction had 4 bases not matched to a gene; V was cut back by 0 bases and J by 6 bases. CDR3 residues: CASSPPAGGSEQYF. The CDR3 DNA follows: TGTGCCAGCTCACCACCGGCGGGGGGCTCCGAGCAGTACTTC. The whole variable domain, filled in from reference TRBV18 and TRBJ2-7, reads NAGVMQNPRHLVRRRGQEARLRCSPMKGHSHVYWYRQLPEEGLKFMVYLQKENIIDESGMPKERFSAEFPKEGPSILRIQQVVRGDSAAYFCASSPPAGGSEQYFGPGTRLTVT.

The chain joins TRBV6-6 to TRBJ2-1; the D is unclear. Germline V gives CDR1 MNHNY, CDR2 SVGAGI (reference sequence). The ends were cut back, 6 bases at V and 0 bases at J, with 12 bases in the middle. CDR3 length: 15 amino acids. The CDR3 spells CASSRIVSSYNEQFF. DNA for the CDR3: TGTGCCAGCAGCCGGATAGTAAGCTCCTACAATGAGCAGTTCTTC.

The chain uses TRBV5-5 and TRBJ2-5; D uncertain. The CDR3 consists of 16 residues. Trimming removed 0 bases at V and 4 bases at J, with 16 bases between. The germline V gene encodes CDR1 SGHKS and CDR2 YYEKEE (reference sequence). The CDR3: CASSLVGLGLGETQYF. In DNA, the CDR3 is TGTGCCAGCAGCTTGGTCGGGCTAGGGTTAGGAGAGACCCAGTACTTC. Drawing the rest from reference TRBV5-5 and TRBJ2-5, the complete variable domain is DAGVTQSPTHLIKTRGQQVTLRCSPISGHKSVSWYQQVLGQGPQFIFQYYEKEERGRGNFPDRFSARQFPNYSSELNVNALLLGDSALYLCASSLVGLGLGETQYFGPGTRLLVL.

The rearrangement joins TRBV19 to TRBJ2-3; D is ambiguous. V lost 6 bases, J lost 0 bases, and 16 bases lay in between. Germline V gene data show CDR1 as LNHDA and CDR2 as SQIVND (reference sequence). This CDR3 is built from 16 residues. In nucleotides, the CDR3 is TGTGCCAGTAGGAGCCCGGGCGGATCTAGCACAGATACGCAGTATTTT. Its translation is CASRSPGGSSTDTQYF.

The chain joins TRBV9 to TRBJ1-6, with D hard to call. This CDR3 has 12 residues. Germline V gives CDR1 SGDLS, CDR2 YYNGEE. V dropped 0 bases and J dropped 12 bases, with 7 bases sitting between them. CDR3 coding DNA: TGTGCCAGCAGCGTAGGCAATGAACCCCTCCACTTT. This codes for CASSVGNEPLHF.

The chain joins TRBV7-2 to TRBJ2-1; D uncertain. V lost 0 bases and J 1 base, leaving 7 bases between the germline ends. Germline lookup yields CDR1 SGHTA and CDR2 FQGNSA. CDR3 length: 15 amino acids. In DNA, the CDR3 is TGTGCCAGCAGCTTAGCGGCCAGATCCTACAATGAGCAGTTCTTC. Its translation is CASSLAARSYNEQFF.

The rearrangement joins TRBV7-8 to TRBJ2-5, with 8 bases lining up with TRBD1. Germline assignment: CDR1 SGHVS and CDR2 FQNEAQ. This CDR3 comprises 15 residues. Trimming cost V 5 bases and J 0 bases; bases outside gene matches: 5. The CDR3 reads CASSKDRAYQETQYF. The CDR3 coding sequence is TGTGCCAGCAGCAAGGACAGGGCGTACCAAGAGACCCAGTACTTC.

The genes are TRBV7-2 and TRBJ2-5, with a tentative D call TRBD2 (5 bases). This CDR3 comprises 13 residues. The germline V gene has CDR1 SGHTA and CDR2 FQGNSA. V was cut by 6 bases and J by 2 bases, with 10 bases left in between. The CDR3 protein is CASRYGVQETQYF. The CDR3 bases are TGTGCCAGCAGGTACGGGGTACAAGAGACCCAGTACTTC. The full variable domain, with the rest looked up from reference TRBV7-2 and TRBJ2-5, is GAGVSQSPSNKVTEKGKDVELRCDPISGHTALYWYRQSLGQGLEFLIYFQGNSAPDKSGLPSDRFSAERTGGSVSTLTIQRTQQEDSAVYLCASRYGVQETQYFGPGTRLLVL.

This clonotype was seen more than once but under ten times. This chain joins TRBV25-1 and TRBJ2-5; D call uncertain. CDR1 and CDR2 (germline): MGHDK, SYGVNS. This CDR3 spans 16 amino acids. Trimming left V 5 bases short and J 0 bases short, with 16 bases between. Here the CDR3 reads CASSPQGRSYQETQYF. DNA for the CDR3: TGTGCCAGCAGTCCCCAAGGCAGGAGTTACCAAGAGACCCAGTACTTC.

DNA of the CDR3: TGTGCCAGCATTGGGGGGTCAACCTACAATGAGCAGTTCTTC. The encoded protein is CASIGGSTYNEQFF. The chain recombines TRBV12-3 or TRBV12-4 with TRBJ2-1; tentatively, D is TRBD2 (6 bases). Trimming shortened V by 7 bases and J by 2 bases, and 12 bases separated the two germline ends. The CDR3 consists of 14 residues.

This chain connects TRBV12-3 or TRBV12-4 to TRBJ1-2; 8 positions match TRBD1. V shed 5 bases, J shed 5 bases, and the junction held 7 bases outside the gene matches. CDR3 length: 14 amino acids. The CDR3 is CASSIHGQGYGYTF. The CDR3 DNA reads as TGTGCCAGCAGTATCCACGGACAGGGATATGGCTACACCTTC.

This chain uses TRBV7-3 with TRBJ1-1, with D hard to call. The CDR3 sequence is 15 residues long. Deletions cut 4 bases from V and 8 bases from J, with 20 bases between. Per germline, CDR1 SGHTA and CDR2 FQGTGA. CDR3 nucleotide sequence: TGTGCCAGCAGCTCCCGTCCGACAATCGGATCAGAAGCTTTCTTT. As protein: CASSSRPTIGSEAFF. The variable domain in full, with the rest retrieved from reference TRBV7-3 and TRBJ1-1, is GAGVSQTPSNKVTEKGKYVELRCDPISGHTALYWYRQSLGQGPEFLIYFQGTGAADDSGLPNDRFFAVRPEGSVSTLKIQRTERGDSAVYLCASSSRPTIGSEAFFGQGTRLTVV.